One T cell receptor beta chain is described in this entry. The sample is drawn from a study of shared T cell receptors in the human thymus. The method was immunoSEQ multiplex PCR; TCRdb's version includes in-frame clones alone and lacks a portion of them. The sample records some 720,000 clones, 70% to 90% being singletons. With V trimmed by 1 base and J by 2 bases, 5 bases remained unmatched. CDR1 and CDR2 from the germline V gene are LGHNA and YSLEER. The CDR3 is 16 residues long. These data are also associated with another study on human thymus T cells. That paper adds: Donation was from healthy Finnish infants who were having corrective surgery that addressed congenital heart defects. Resections that were taken during corrective heart surgery supplied the thymus tissue. V and J genes seemed to be used with bias in thymic and blood repertoires. Related studies noted strongly shared thymic repertoires across unrelated people.

The chain has TRBV4-3 and TRBJ2-3; 8 bases line up with TRBD2. Specimen: thymocytes. The sequence was obtained from a boy less than two years old with a congenital heart defect. The CDR3 coding sequence is TGCGCCAGCAGCCAAGGAACTAGCGGACACACAGATACGCAGTATTTT. As protein: CASSQGTSGHTDTQYF.